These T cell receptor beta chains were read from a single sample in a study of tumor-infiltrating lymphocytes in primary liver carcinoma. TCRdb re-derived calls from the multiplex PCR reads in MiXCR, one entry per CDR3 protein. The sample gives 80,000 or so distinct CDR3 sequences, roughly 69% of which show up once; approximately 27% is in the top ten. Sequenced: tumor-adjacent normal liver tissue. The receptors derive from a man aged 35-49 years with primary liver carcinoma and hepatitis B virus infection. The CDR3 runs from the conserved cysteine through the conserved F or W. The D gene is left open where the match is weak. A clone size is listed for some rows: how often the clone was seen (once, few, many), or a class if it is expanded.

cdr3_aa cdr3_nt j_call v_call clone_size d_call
CTSIPREDLLTQYF TGTACCAGCATCCCCCGGGAAGATCTGTTGACCCAGTACTTC TRBJ2-5 TRBV12-3/TRBV12-4 NA NA
CASSLDPWSNGRGETQHF TGTGCCAGCAGCTTAGATCCGTGGTCTAACGGAAGAGGAGAGACCCAGCACTTC TRBJ2-5 TRBV11-2 NA NA
CSVDRGSTDMQYF TGCAGCGTGGACAGGGGTAGTACAGATATGCAGTATTTT TRBJ2-3 TRBV20-1 NA TRBD1
CASSHEAATNTEAFF TGTGCCAGCAGCCATGAGGCAGCCACGAATACTGAAGCTTTCTTT TRBJ1-1 TRBV4-2 NA NA
CASSEVRDTDAFF TGTGCCAGCAGCGAAGTCAGGGACACTGATGCTTTCTTT TRBJ1-1 TRBV6-1 NA NA
CASRVLGREPFNETQYF TGTGCCAGCAGAGTGTTAGGGCGGGAACCTTTCAATGAGACCCAGTACTTC TRBJ2-5 TRBV6-2/TRBV6-3 NA NA
CATSDPETGNTIYF TGTGCCACCAGTGATCCAGAAACTGGAAACACCATATATTTT TRBJ1-3 TRBV24-1 many NA
CARSHPGLAGGPGADTQYF TGCGCCAGGAGCCACCCGGGACTAGCGGGAGGGCCGGGCGCAGATACGCAGTATTTT TRBJ2-3 TRBV4-1 NA TRBD2
CTSSRRDTYEQYF TGTACCAGCAGTCGGCGGGACACCTACGAGCAGTACTTC TRBJ2-7 TRBV6-2/TRBV6-3 NA NA
CTSSIFAQDGDTEAFF TGTACCAGCAGCATATTTGCCCAGGACGGGGACACTGAAGCTTTTTTT TRBJ1-1 TRBV4-2 once NA
CVSSQELAPRTDTQYF TGTGTCAGCAGCCAAGAACTAGCACCACGCACAGATACGCAGTATTTT TRBJ2-3 TRBV4-2 NA NA
CASNQEAHVQYF TGTGCCAGCAACCAAGAGGCCCACGTGCAGTACTTC TRBJ2-7 TRBV4-2 NA NA
CASSIQGGTSGLGFF TGTGCCAGCAGTATACAGGGTGGGACTAGTGGGCTCGGGTTCTTC TRBJ2-1 TRBV5-5 few TRBD2
CASSQGSDPFYGYTF TGTGCCAGCAGCCAAGGTTCGGACCCTTTCTATGGCTACACCTTC TRBJ1-2 TRBV4-1 NA NA
CAWNGKGRAYGYTF TGTGCCTGGAATGGAAAGGGGCGTGCCTATGGCTACACCTTC TRBJ1-2 TRBV30 NA NA
CASRSRDSAHQETHYF TGTGCCAGCAGATCACGGGACTCGGCCCACCAAGAGACCCACTACTTC TRBJ2-5 TRBV11-2 NA NA
CASSIGLEETQYF TGTGCCAGCAGCATTGGCTTGGAAGAGACCCAGTACTTC TRBJ2-5 TRBV9 NA NA
CARSLVGQGYGYTF TGTGCCCGCAGCTTAGTAGGACAGGGCTATGGCTACACCTTC TRBJ1-2 TRBV7-9 NA TRBD1
CSVGPGWGMVAEAFF TGCAGCGTTGGTCCAGGGTGGGGTATGGTCGCTGAAGCTTTCTTT TRBJ1-1 TRBV29-1 many NA
CASSRRGGGRSGELLF TGTGCCAGCAGCAGGCGTGGGGGCGGACGGTCCGGGGAGCTGTTATTT TRBJ2-2 TRBV5-5 NA NA
CASIGQYSSPLHF TGTGCCAGCATCGGACAGTACAGTTCACCCCTCCACTTC TRBJ1-6 TRBV2 NA NA
CASVPSAFF TGTGCCAGTGTCCCGAGCGCTTTCTTT TRBJ1-1 TRBV6-5 few NA
CSVKDRTYERYF TGCAGCGTGAAGGACAGGACTTACGAGCGGTACTTC TRBJ2-7 TRBV29-1 once TRBD1
CASSQADVSTEAFF TGCGCCAGCAGCCAAGCTGATGTGAGCACTGAAGCTTTCTTT TRBJ1-1 TRBV4-1 once NA
CASSVGSSGIYNEQFF TGTGCCAGCAGCGTAGGGTCTAGCGGAATCTACAATGAGCAGTTCTTC TRBJ2-1 TRBV9 NA TRBD2
CASSEGLVSGGSRRLGYGYAF TGCGCCAGCAGTGAGGGCTTAGTGTCGGGGGGTAGCCGAAGACTGGGTTATGGGTACGCCTTC TRBJ1-2 TRBV10-2 NA NA
CASSFGGTNRQFF TGTGCCAGCAGCTTTGGCGGGACAAACCGACAGTTCTTC TRBJ2-1 TRBV7-3 few NA
CASSSEGGAGSEYEYAQYF TGCGCCAGCAGCTCGGAGGGGGGAGCCGGGTCCGAATACGAATACGCGCAGTACTTC TRBJ2-7 TRBV5-1 many NA
CASSNGLAGGGLDEQSF TGTGCCAGCAGCAACGGACTAGCGGGAGGGGGGTTGGATGAGCAGTCCTTC TRBJ2-1 TRBV7-3 NA TRBD2
CSVGIGLQPQHF TGCAGCGTTGGGATAGGGCTTCAGCCCCAGCATTTT TRBJ1-5 TRBV29-1 NA NA
CASSVVYRPTSPAGELFF TGTGCCAGCAGCGTAGTTTACAGGCCCACATCTCCGGCCGGGGAGCTGTTTTTT TRBJ2-2 TRBV9 NA NA
CASSQDLGGGYEYYF TGCGCCAGTAGCCAAGATTTGGGAGGTGGCTACGAGTATTACTTC TRBJ2-7 TRBV4-1 NA NA
CASNQRGNEQFF TGTGCCAGTAACCAACGAGGCAATGAGCAGTTCTTC TRBJ2-1 TRBV4-2 NA NA
CASRGSGQPYNEQFF TGTGCCAGCAGGGGGTCGGGACAGCCATACAATGAGCAGTTCTTC TRBJ2-1 TRBV12-3/TRBV12-4 NA TRBD1
CARSLGSGFYERYF TGTGCCAGGAGTTTGGGGAGTGGGTTTTACGAGCGGTACTTC TRBJ2-7 TRBV12-3/TRBV12-4 NA NA
CASTEIVGGRTDTQYF TGTGCCAGCACTGAAATAGTGGGAGGGAGGACAGATACCCAGTATTTT TRBJ2-3 TRBV6-1 once NA
CASSLEEWYDDTGELFF TGCGCCAGCAGCTTGGAAGAGTGGTACGATGACACCGGGGAGCTGTTTTTT TRBJ2-2 TRBV5-1 many NA
CSVGSPSNTGELFF TGCAGCGTTGGTTCACCCTCGAACACCGGGGAGCTGTTTTTT TRBJ2-2 TRBV29-1 many NA
CSVLSRGRTGAQYF TGCAGCGTTCTTAGTCGGGGACGCACAGGTGCGCAGTATTTT TRBJ2-3 TRBV29-1 NA NA
CTSRLSRDSPLHF TGTACCAGCAGGTTAAGTAGGGACTCACCCCTCCACTTT TRBJ1-6 TRBV11-2 once NA
CSARDSGDSSYEQYF TGCAGTGCTAGAGATTCAGGGGACAGCTCCTACGAGCAGTACTTC TRBJ2-7 TRBV20-1 NA TRBD1
CASRQEPGGEQYF TGCGCCAGCAGGCAAGAGCCGGGGGGCGAGCAGTACTTC TRBJ2-7 TRBV4-3 few TRBD2
CASSQVVTTLTLAGLSYEQYF TGTGCCAGCAGCCAAGTAGTCACGACCCTAACCCTAGCGGGCCTTTCCTACGAGCAATACTTC TRBJ2-7 TRBV4-2 NA TRBD2
CASSQVSGPPFYGYTF TGCGCCAGTAGCCAAGTGTCGGGCCCCCCTTTCTATGGCTACACCTTC TRBJ1-2 TRBV4-1 NA NA
CASSYRTGTGNTGELFF TGTGCCAGTAGTTACAGAACCGGGACAGGGAACACCGGGGAGCTGTTTTTT TRBJ2-2 TRBV6-2/TRBV6-3 NA TRBD1
CASRRFGGGVDSGELFF TGTGCCAGCAGAAGATTTGGGGGAGGGGTAGACTCCGGGGAGCTGTTTTTT TRBJ2-2 TRBV6-1 NA TRBD2
CDSSWGQTNTGELFF TGTGACAGCAGCTGGGGACAGACGAACACCGGGGAGCTGTTTTTT TRBJ2-2 TRBV5-6 NA TRBD1
CTCSQEGGTLPTDTQYF TGTACCTGCAGCCAGGAGGGGGGGACCCTGCCCACAGATACGCAGTATTTT TRBJ2-3 TRBV14 NA NA
CASSQVTSGYLLGSYKEQFF TGTGCCAGCAGCCAAGTAACTAGCGGGTACCTATTGGGCTCCTACAAAGAGCAGTTCTTC TRBJ2-1 TRBV14 NA TRBD2
CASSYGTSEGDTQYF TGTGCCAGCAGTTACGGGACAAGTGAGGGAGATACGCAGTATTTT TRBJ2-3 TRBV6-5 NA NA
CASSPVPETQYF TGTGCCAGCTCACCAGTTCCGGAGACCCAGTACTTC TRBJ2-5 TRBV18 NA NA
CSVVEGLYEQYF TGCAGCGTTGTAGAGGGGCTCTACGAGCAGTACTTC TRBJ2-7 TRBV29-1 many NA
CASSLGPSSYNEQFF TGTGCCAGCAGCTTAGGCCCGAGCTCCTACAATGAGCAGTTCTTC TRBJ2-1 TRBV7-3 few NA
CVSSRMGSGRETQYF TGCGTCAGCAGCAGAATGGGGTCCGGGCGAGAGACCCAGTACTTC TRBJ2-5 TRBV11-2 NA NA